The clone carrying this T cell receptor beta chain was counted a single time. Its target is unknown. From germline, CDR1 is KGHSH and CDR2 LQKENI. This CDR3 contains 16 residues. The V end lost 3 bases, the J end lost 2 bases, and 16 bases lay between the germline ends. This sample is drawn from a study of OX40 agonist ivuxolimab in advanced cancers. Study information: Dose-escalation patients' cancers were hepatocellular carcinoma, melanoma, renal cell or head and neck cancer.

Drawing of blood for sampling happened at baseline, at cycle 4 day 1, and at cycle 7 day 1. Findings and limits, study-wide: At doses 0.1 to 3.0 mg/kg, CD4+ and CD8+ clones expanded. What antigens the expanded peripheral T cells recognized was never established.

Sequencing used immunoSEQ multiplex PCR; TCRdb keeps in-frame clones, though not all of them. This table holds 90,000 to 100,000 clones, around nine tenths found once. The clonotype was recovered from an adult with an advanced solid tumor such as melanoma, head and neck, liver or kidney cancer. The sample in question was CD4+ or CD8+ T cells sorted from blood, obtained in a trial of the OX40 agonist ivuxolimab. The rearrangement uses TRBV18 and TRBJ2-5, with a weak D call TRBD1 (6 bases). CDR3 residues: CASSPRTNREQETQYF. The CDR3 DNA sequence: TGTGCCAGCTCACCGAGGACGAACAGGGAGCAAGAGACCCAGTACTTC.